What follows is one TCR beta chain and its context. J gave up 2 bases and V 7 bases, and 7 bases lay outside the gene matches. Germline V CDR1 and CDR2: LNHDA, SQIVND (reference sequence). The CDR3 is made up of 14 amino acids. The data originate from a study of blood T cell repertoires in COVID-19. Overall study: Samples representing acute and convalescent COVID-19 were sourced from the United States, Italy and Spain. Sources were T cells, B-cell-depleted T cells, or PBMCs; the material itself was cDNA or gDNA.

In the authors' methods: Reference gene primers were amplified, and this amplification served to estimate nucleated cell counts. The assay was immunoSEQ multiplex PCR, and TCRdb's table has in-frame clones only and misses some. The V and J calls and clone size were taken over from that table, and D and trimming were inferred from the DNA. The repertoire holds approximately 160,000 clones, with around 84% as singletons. The TCR comes from a man aged 55 to 70 with COVID-19, enrolled during active disease. The specimen sequenced was peripheral blood. This sequence joins TRBV19 and TRBJ2-5, with 7 bases lining up with TRBD2. In nucleotides, the CDR3 is TGTGCCAGTACCCCGGCGGGAGCACAAGAGACCCAGTACTTC. Translation: CASTPAGAQETQYF. Full variable domain (outside the CDR3, taken from reference TRBV19 and TRBJ2-5): DGGITQSPKYLFRKEGQNVTLSCEQNLNHDAMYWYRQDPGQGLRLIYYSQIVNDFQKGDIAEGYSVSREKKESFPLTVTSAQKNPTAFYLCASTPAGAQETQYFGPGTRLLVL.